One TCR beta chain is described in this entry. This sample is part of a study of blood T cell repertoires in COVID-19. Study information: The United States, Italy and Spain provided the acute and convalescent COVID-19 samples. From T cells, B-cell-depleted T cells, or PBMCs came the material, which was cDNA or gDNA.

This CDR3 has 15 residues. Germline-derived CDR1 and CDR2 are KGHSH and LQKENI. V was trimmed by 3 bases and J by 3 bases, leaving 14 bases between them. Original processing notes: Reference gene primer amplification gave nucleated cell count estimates. The protocol was immunoSEQ multiplex PCR, while the TCRdb copy is restricted to in-frame clones and leaves out a portion. V and J calls and clone size follow that table, whereas D and trimming were derived from the DNA. This sample yields 180,000 or so clones, of which about 85% are seen a single time; approximately 1.1% belongs to the top ten. This receptor was taken from a man in his 60s who had recovered from COVID-19. Sequencing was performed on peripheral blood. The chain uses TRBV18 and TRBJ1-2; D might be TRBD1 (5 bases). The CDR3 sequence is CASSPSTQGDYGYTF. CDR3 coding DNA: TGTGCCAGCTCACCGAGTACTCAAGGGGACTATGGCTACACCTTC.